Shown below are 23 T cell receptor beta chains from a single sample sequenced in a study of blood T cell repertoires in COVID-19. Produced via immunoSEQ multiplex PCR; TCRdb's table is partial and in-frame only. Seen here are roughly 100,000 clones, approximately 92% observed once, and the top ten hold around 1.9%. Sequencing input: peripheral blood. The origin of the receptors is a woman aged 45-60 years with COVID-19, enrolled during active disease.

The chain couples TRBV19 to TRBJ1-2, with unresolved D. Trimming pared 1 base from V and 4 bases from J, leaving 7 bases between. CDR3 length: 13 residues. Germline CDR1 LNHDA, CDR2 SQIVND (reference sequence). The CDR3 region is CASSIGASYGYTF. In DNA form, the CDR3 reads TGTGCCAGTAGTATAGGGGCCAGCTATGGCTACACCTTC.

The genes are TRBV29-1 and TRBJ1-2; 7 nucleotides align to TRBD1. The V and J ends lost 0 bases and 4 bases, in that order; junction bases with no gene match: 8. The CDR3 spans 15 residues. Germline CDR1 is SQVTM and CDR2 is ANQGSEA. CDR3 coding DNA: TGCAGCGTTGAAGATAACAGGGGCTACTTCTATGGCTACACCTTC. Its translation: CSVEDNRGYFYGYTF.

The chain employs TRBV19 and TRBJ2-2; D not certain. The germline CDR1 and CDR2 sequences are LNHDA and SQIVND (reference sequence). The germline V and J ends were trimmed by 4 bases and 1 base, with 7 bases remaining between them. The CDR3 runs to 14 residues. Written as DNA, the CDR3 is TGTGCCAGTAGTACATCGGGGAACACCGGGGAGCTGTTTTTT. Its protein product is CASSTSGNTGELFF.

The rearrangement joins TRBV7-4 to TRBJ2-1; 11 bases line up with TRBD2. Germline V CDR1 and CDR2: SGHVT, SQSDAQ. The V and J ends lost 5 bases and 6 bases, in that order; junction bases with no gene match: 12. This CDR3 has 17 residues. The CDR3 spells CASSPKISGGAPNEQFF. The CDR3 DNA is TGTGCCAGCAGCCCAAAAATTAGCGGGGGGGCCCCCAATGAGCAGTTCTTC.

The chain is built from TRBV5-4 and TRBJ1-1; D might be TRBD1 (5 bases). Germline CDR1 and CDR2: SGHNT and YYREEE (reference sequence). V lost 7 bases, J lost 7 bases, and 17 bases lay in between. The CDR3 consists of 13 residues. As DNA, the CDR3 is TGTGCCAGCCGCGGGGGGGGAAAAGGTGAAGCTTTCTTT. This encodes CASRGGGKGEAFF.

The J gene is TRBJ1-5, the V gene TRBV7-9, with 9 positions matching TRBD1. The CDR3 contains 15 residues. Germline V CDR1 and CDR2: SEHNR, FQNEAQ (reference sequence). The junction had 8 bases not matched to a gene; V was cut back by 4 bases and J by 7 bases. The CDR3 DNA reads as TGTGCCAGCAGCTCAGGAAGGGACAGGGACCAGCCCCAGCATTTT. It translates to CASSSGRDRDQPQHF.

The chain has TRBV27 and TRBJ1-6; D is ambiguous. There are 14 residues in the CDR3. V lost 3 bases to trimming and J lost 8 bases, with 11 bases between them. CDR1 is MNHEY and CDR2 is SMNVEV in the germline V gene (reference sequence). The CDR3, as DNA: TGTGCCAGCAGTTTCCTCGGCGGGTATTCACCCCTCCACTTT. This translates into CASSFLGGYSPLHF.

This clone has more than one count but fewer than ten. The chain couples TRBV7-8 to TRBJ2-7; perhaps TRBD1 as D (5 bases). Trimming shortened V by 3 bases and J by 3 bases, and 9 bases separated the two germline ends. The CDR3 has 13 residues. Germline assignment: CDR1 SGHVS and CDR2 FQNEAQ. CDR3 residues: CASSFRQFYEQYF. The CDR3 DNA sequence: TGTGCCAGCAGCTTCCGACAGTTCTACGAGCAGTACTTC.

The rearrangement joins TRBV5-6 to TRBJ2-2, with 11 bases aligning to TRBD2. CDR3 size: 18 residues. Germline trimming cut 4 bases from V and 3 bases from J; bases unmatched to any gene: 11. From germline, CDR1 is SGHDT and CDR2 YYEEEE. Here the CDR3 DNA reads TGTGCCAGCAGCCGACTTGTTAGACTAGCGGGGCACACCGGGGAGCTGTTTTTT. It is translated as CASSRLVRLAGHTGELFF.

In DNA, the CDR3 is TGTGCCAGTAGTTCCTCCGGACTAGGGAGTATACCTAGTCTCACAGATACGCAGTATTTT. Translation: CASSSSGLGSIPSLTDTQYF. The chain carries TRBV19 and TRBJ2-3, with TRBD2 matching over 7 bases. V dropped 5 bases and J dropped 2; count of bases not matched to a gene: 22. In germline, CDR1 is LNHDA, CDR2 SQIVND (reference sequence). The CDR3 runs 20 residues.

The chain joins TRBV4-1 to TRBJ1-2; D is ambiguous. The CDR3 has 12 amino acids. With 4 bases removed from V and 10 bases from J, the gap between germline ends came to 13 bases. Germline V lookup: CDR1 MGHRA, CDR2 YSYEKL. Here the CDR3 reads CASSLSYGDYTF. The CDR3 DNA sequence: TGCGCCAGCAGCCTCTCCTACGGGGACTACACCTTC.

V usage is TRBV27 and J usage is TRBJ1-1; tentatively, D is TRBD1 (5 bases). V lost 4 bases, J lost 5 bases, and 11 bases lay in between. The CDR3 sequence is 13 residues long. Germline values: CDR1 MNHEY, CDR2 SMNVEV (reference sequence). For the CDR3, the DNA is TGTGCCAGCAGTTCGGGGGTTTCTACTGAAGCTTTCTTT. As protein: CASSSGVSTEAFF.

The rearrangement joins TRBV4-3 to TRBJ1-2, with a tentative D call TRBD1 (6 bases). The CDR3 consists of 15 residues. The V and J ends lost 0 bases and 3 bases respectively, with 11 bases between them. The V gene's germline CDR1 is LGHNA and CDR2 YSLEER. CDR3 sequence: CASSQDTDSHYGYTF. The CDR3 region has the DNA TGCGCCAGCAGCCAAGATACGGACAGTCACTATGGCTACACCTTC.

V is TRBV4-1 and J is TRBJ2-4, with 7 bases aligning to TRBD1. Trimming removed 1 base from V and 3 bases from J; junction bases left unmatched: 9. Germline-derived CDR1 and CDR2 are MGHRA and YSYEKL. The CDR3 extends over 17 amino acids. This CDR3 is CASSQGIDRANKNIQYF. The CDR3 region has the DNA TGCGCCAGCAGCCAAGGAATTGACAGGGCGAACAAAAACATTCAGTACTTC.

The chain has TRBV10-3 and TRBJ2-1; D may be TRBD1 (5 bases). Germline loops: CDR1 ENHRY, CDR2 SYGVKD. This CDR3 is built from 12 residues. The V gene lost 4 bases and the J gene lost 9 bases, with 10 bases spanning the gap. CDR3 sequence (DNA): TGTGCCATCAGTGCAGGGCCCACTGAGCAGTTCTTC. Translation gives CAISAGPTEQFF.

Here the CDR3 DNA reads TGTGCCACCAGCCGGATCCGGACAGCAGGGACAGATACGCAGTATTTT. This translates into CATSRIRTAGTDTQYF. This chain links TRBV15 with TRBJ2-3; D is perhaps TRBD1 (6 bases). The CDR3 sequence is 16 residues long. Trimming pared 5 bases from V and 3 bases from J, leaving 18 bases between. CDR1 and CDR2 from the germline V gene are LNHNV and YYDKDF (reference sequence). Based on the CDR3 plus reference TRBV15 and TRBJ2-3, the full variable domain is DAMVIQNPRYQVTQFGKPVTLSCSQTLNHNVMYWYQQKSSQAPKLLFHYYDKDFNNEADTPDNFQSRRPNTSFCFLDIRSPGLGDTAMYLCATSRIRTAGTDTQYFGPGTRLTVL.

The V call is TRBV10-2, the J call TRBJ1-5, with 7 bases fitting TRBD1. Germline CDR1 and CDR2: WSHSY and SAAADI. The V gene end was trimmed by 10 bases and the J gene end by 2 bases; junction bases not matched to a gene: 8. The CDR3 runs to 14 residues. The CDR3 loop reads CATTGAGGNQPQHF. In nucleotides, the CDR3 is TGCGCCACCACAGGGGCCGGGGGCAATCAGCCCCAGCATTTT.

The genes are TRBV12-3 or TRBV12-4 and TRBJ2-7; TRBD1 agrees at 8 bases. This CDR3 has 13 residues. J was trimmed by 7 bases and V by 5 bases; bases with no gene match: 7. The CDR3 here is CASSPDRAREQYF. In DNA form, the CDR3 reads TGTGCCAGCAGTCCGGACAGGGCGAGGGAGCAGTACTTC.

The chain combines TRBV9 with TRBJ2-1; D might be TRBD2 (7 bases). The CDR3 spans 14 residues. The V gene lost 0 bases and the J gene lost 5 bases, with 9 bases spanning the gap. Germline V lookup: CDR1 SGDLS, CDR2 YYNGEE. The chain's CDR3 is CASSVAGGHNEQFF. The CDR3 region has the DNA TGTGCCAGCAGCGTAGCGGGGGGCCACAATGAGCAGTTCTTC. The full variable domain, with the rest looked up from reference TRBV9 and TRBJ2-1, is DSGVTQTPKHLITATGQRVTLRCSPRSGDLSVYWYQQSLDQGLQFLIQYYNGEERAKGNILERFSAQQFPDLHSELNLSSLELGDSALYFCASSVAGGHNEQFFGPGTRLTVL.

V is TRBV12-5 and J is TRBJ1-6, with 9 bases identical to TRBD1. Germline V gives CDR1 LGHNT, CDR2 FRNRAP. The CDR3 totals 16 residues. Losses at the gene ends were 0 bases for V and 8 bases for J; bases not matched to a gene: 5. The CDR3 loop is CASGLVRDRGDSPLHF. The CDR3 DNA is TGTGCTAGTGGTTTGGTTCGAGACAGGGGGGATTCACCCCTCCACTTT. Combining the CDR3 with reference TRBV12-5 and TRBJ1-6 gives the whole variable domain DARVTQTPRHKVTEMGQEVTMRCQPILGHNTVFWYRQTMMQGLELLAYFRNRAPLDDSGMPKDRFSAEMPDATLATLKIQPSEPRDSAVYFCASGLVRDRGDSPLHFGNGTRLTVT.

This clone was seen a single time. The chain is built from TRBV7-2 and TRBJ1-6; D is unclear. The CDR3 totals 13 residues. Germline CDR1 is SGHTA and CDR2 is FQGNSA. Trimming took 1 base from V and 9 from J, leaving 7 bases between them. Here the CDR3 DNA reads TGTGCCAGCAGCTTAGATTGGAGTTCACCCCTCCACTTT. Protein: CASSLDWSSPLHF.

The V call is TRBV7-2, the J call TRBJ2-3, with unresolved D. The CDR3 extends over 14 amino acids. V was cut by 1 base and J by 1 base, with 6 bases left in between. CDR1 and CDR2 (germline): SGHTA, FQGNSA. The DNA of the CDR3 is TGTGCCAGCAGCTTAGGACTTCGCACAGATACGCAGTATTTT. Translated, it gives CASSLGLRTDTQYF.

This clone has only one observation. The V gene is TRBV9, the J gene TRBJ1-1; 12 bases line up with TRBD1. V trimming: 3 bases; J trimming: 5 bases; junction bases outside the gene matches: 8. The germline gives CDR1 SGDLS, CDR2 YYNGEE. The CDR3 is 16 residues long. CDR3 DNA: TGTGCCAGCAGCGCCGGGACAGGGGGCGCGGGTACTGAAGCTTTCTTT. Residues: CASSAGTGGAGTEAFF.